The 15 T cell receptor beta chains in this list originate from one sample, sequenced in a study of OX40 agonist ivuxolimab in advanced cancers. The method was immunoSEQ multiplex PCR; TCRdb's version includes in-frame clones alone and lacks a portion of them. The table records 8,000 to 10,000 clones, roughly 67% of them present only once. Specimen: CD4+ or CD8+ T cells sorted from blood, collected in a trial of the OX40 agonist ivuxolimab. Every receptor here comes from an adult with an advanced solid tumor such as melanoma, head and neck, liver or kidney cancer.

The gene calls are TRBV5-1 and TRBJ2-7; tentative D call: TRBD2 (6 bases). The germline gives CDR1 SGHRS, CDR2 YFSETQ. CDR3 length: 14 amino acids. Trimming stripped 4 bases from V and 3 bases from J, with 14 bases between. The CDR3 sequence is CASSPVTSVYEQYF. The CDR3, as DNA: TGCGCCAGCAGCCCTGTGACTAGTGTCTACGAGCAGTACTTC.

The V call is TRBV4-1, the J call TRBJ1-4; no clear D gene. The CDR3 consists of 13 residues. Looked up from germline, CDR1 is MGHRA and CDR2 is YSYEKL. V lost 1 base and J 4 bases, leaving 4 bases between the germline ends. CDR3 in DNA: TGCGCCAGCAGCCAAGGGGGTAATGAAAAACTGTTTTTT. This encodes CASSQGGNEKLFF.

V is TRBV13 and J is TRBJ2-5; D possibly corresponds to TRBD1 (5 bases). Trimming shortened V by 2 bases and J by 5 bases, and 15 bases separated the two germline ends. CDR1 is PRHDT, CDR2 FYEKMQ, per germline (reference sequence). The CDR3 is 15 residues long. CDR3 nucleotides: TGTGCCAGCAGCTTACCCCAGGGCGGCGAGGAGACCCAGTACTTC. This encodes CASSLPQGGEETQYF.

This clone was picked up a small number of times. This chain connects TRBV6-1 to TRBJ2-7; D uncertain. CDR3 length equals 12 residues. V dropped 7 bases and J dropped 3 bases, with 10 bases sitting between them. The V gene's germline CDR1 is MNHNS and CDR2 SASEGT. The CDR3 is CASTSSDYEQYF. The CDR3 coding sequence is TGTGCCAGCACATCATCCGACTACGAGCAGTACTTC.

By sample share, this clone is large. The chain recombines TRBV6-1 with TRBJ1-6; tentative D call: TRBD1 (5 bases). The V end was cut by 4 bases, the J end by 4 bases, with 8 bases between. Germline CDR1 reads MNHNS; CDR2 reads SASEGT. The length of the CDR3 is 14 residues. CDR3 DNA: TGTGCCAGCAGTGCGGGACCTTATAATTCACCCCTCCACTTT. Protein sequence: CASSAGPYNSPLHF.

This clone is medium-sized (0.01 to 0.1%) within its sample. This chain joins TRBV4-1 and TRBJ2-2, with TRBD1 identical over 11 bases. The CDR3 runs 16 residues. Germline-derived CDR1 and CDR2 are MGHRA and YSYEKL. J gave up 7 bases and V 3 bases, and 7 bases lay outside the gene matches. CDR3 nucleotide sequence: TGCGCCAGCAGCCAGGAGGGACAGGGGGAAGACGGGGAGCTGTTTTTT. Translation: CASSQEGQGEDGELFF.

Within the sample, this clone is medium-sized (0.01 to 0.1%). The chain carries TRBV19 and TRBJ2-3, with 10 bases lining up with TRBD2. J lost 6 bases, V lost 2 bases, and 5 bases had no gene match. CDR3 size: 15 residues. From germline, CDR1 is LNHDA and CDR2 SQIVND (reference sequence). The CDR3: CASSITSGDFDTQYF. In DNA, the CDR3 is TGTGCCAGTAGTATAACTAGCGGGGATTTTGATACGCAGTATTTT.

The CDR3: CASSLGKNIQYF. CDR3 nucleotide sequence: TGTGCCAGCAGCTTAGGCAAAAACATTCAGTACTTC. The rearrangement links TRBV13 to TRBJ2-4; the D is unclear. The CDR3 runs to 12 residues. Trimming left V 0 bases short and J 3 bases short, with 0 bases between. Germline V gene sequence: CDR1 PRHDT, CDR2 FYEKMQ (reference sequence).

The rearrangement uses TRBV5-6 and TRBJ1-1; the D is unclear. Trimming stripped 0 bases from V and 0 bases from J, with 12 bases between. Looked up from germline, CDR1 is SGHDT and CDR2 is YYEEEE. The CDR3 is 16 amino acids. The CDR3 here is CASSLEGRFMNTEAFF. DNA for the CDR3: TGTGCCAGCAGCTTGGAAGGACGTTTCATGAACACTGAAGCTTTCTTT.

This sequence joins TRBV19 and TRBJ2-7; 9 positions match TRBD1. The germline CDR1 and CDR2 sequences are LNHDA and SQIVND (reference sequence). This CDR3 is built from 14 residues. V was clipped by 7 bases and J by 3 bases; unmatched bases: 7. CDR3 coding DNA: TGTGCCAGTACCCCGACAGGGGGAATCTACGAGCAGTACTTC. Its protein product is CASTPTGGIYEQYF.

The rearrangement links TRBV2 to TRBJ1-5, with D possibly being TRBD1 (6 bases). From germline, CDR1 is SNHLY and CDR2 FYNNEI. The CDR3 has 16 amino acids. Trimming took 5 bases from V and 1 from J, leaving 15 bases between them. The CDR3 loop reads CASSPGTFKSNQPQHF. Written as DNA, the CDR3 is TGTGCCAGCAGTCCGGGGACATTCAAGAGCAATCAGCCCCAGCATTTT.

The V call is TRBV5-1, the J call TRBJ2-1, with 7 nucleotides matching TRBD2. CDR1 is SGHRS, CDR2 YFSETQ, per germline. This CDR3 region has 17 residues. The junction had 11 bases not matched to a gene; V was cut back by 1 base and J by 4 bases. In nucleotides, the CDR3 is TGCGCCAGCAGCTTGCTGGGGGGGACCACCCAATACAATGAGCAGTTCTTC. It specifies CASSLLGGTTQYNEQFF.

This clone was seen just once. The chain links TRBV27 to TRBJ2-5, with no clear D. The V gene's germline CDR1 is MNHEY and CDR2 SMNVEV (reference sequence). CDR3 length equals 15 residues. With 6 bases removed from V and 4 bases from J, the gap between germline ends came to 18 bases. The CDR3 sequence: CASSPLEWQAETQYF. For the CDR3, the DNA is TGTGCCAGCAGCCCCCTCGAATGGCAGGCAGAGACCCAGTACTTC.

The chain employs TRBV28 and TRBJ1-1, with 10 nucleotides matching TRBD1. Germline trimming cut 5 bases from V and 3 bases from J; bases unmatched to any gene: 6. The CDR3 has 15 amino acids. Germline V gene lookup returns CDR1 MDHEN and CDR2 SYDVKM. The CDR3 sequence is CASSHRQGAYTEAFF. CDR3 in DNA: TGTGCCAGCAGTCATAGACAGGGGGCGTACACTGAAGCTTTCTTT.

The V and J genes are TRBV27 and TRBJ2-7; D is unclear. V was pared by 0 bases and J by 6 bases, with 9 bases between. Germline V gene lookup returns CDR1 MNHEY and CDR2 SMNVEV (reference sequence). This CDR3 comprises 13 residues. CDR3 DNA sequence: TGTGCCAGCAGTTTATCGAGCCCTCTCGAGCAGTACTTC. Its translation: CASSLSSPLEQYF.